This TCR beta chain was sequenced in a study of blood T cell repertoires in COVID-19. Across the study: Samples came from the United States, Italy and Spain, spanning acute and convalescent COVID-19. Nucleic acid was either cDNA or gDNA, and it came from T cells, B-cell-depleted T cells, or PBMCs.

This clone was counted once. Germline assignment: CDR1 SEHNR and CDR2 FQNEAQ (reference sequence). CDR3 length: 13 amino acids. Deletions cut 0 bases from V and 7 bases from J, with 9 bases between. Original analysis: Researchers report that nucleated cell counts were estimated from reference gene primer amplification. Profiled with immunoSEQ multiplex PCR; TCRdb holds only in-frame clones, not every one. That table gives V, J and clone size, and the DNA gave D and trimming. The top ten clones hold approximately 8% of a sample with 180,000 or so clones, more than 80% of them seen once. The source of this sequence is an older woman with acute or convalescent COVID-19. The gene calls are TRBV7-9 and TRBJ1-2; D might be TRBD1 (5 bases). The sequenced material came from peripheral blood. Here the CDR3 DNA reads TGTGCCAGCAGCTTAGCGCTAGGGGTTGGCTACACCTTC. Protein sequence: CASSLALGVGYTF.